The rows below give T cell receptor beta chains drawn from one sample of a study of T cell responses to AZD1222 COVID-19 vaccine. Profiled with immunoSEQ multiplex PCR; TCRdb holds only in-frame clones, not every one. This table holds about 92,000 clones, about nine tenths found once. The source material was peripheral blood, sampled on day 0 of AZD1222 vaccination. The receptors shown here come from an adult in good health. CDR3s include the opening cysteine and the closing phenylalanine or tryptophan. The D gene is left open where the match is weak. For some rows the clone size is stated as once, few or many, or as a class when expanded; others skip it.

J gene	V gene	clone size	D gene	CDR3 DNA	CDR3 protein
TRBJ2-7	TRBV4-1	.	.	TGCGCCAGCAGCCAAGGGACCTTTTCAGAGCAGTCGGAGCAGTACTTC	CASSQGTFSEQSEQYF
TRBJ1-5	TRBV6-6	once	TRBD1	TGTGCCAGCAGTTACAGACAGGGGGCGCGGAATCAGCCCCAGCATTTT	CASSYRQGARNQPQHF
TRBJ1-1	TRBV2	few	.	TGTGCCAGCAGTGTCCTCAGCCCTGAAGCTTTCTTT	CASSVLSPEAFF
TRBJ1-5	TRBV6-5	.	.	TGTGCCAGCAGTCAGGGTTCGAGCAATCAGCCCCAGCATTTT	CASSQGSSNQPQHF
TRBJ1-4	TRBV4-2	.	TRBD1	TGTGCCAGCAGCCAAGAAGGACAGGGGTCTGAAAAACTGTTTTTT	CASSQEGQGSEKLFF
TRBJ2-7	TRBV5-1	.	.	TGCGCCAGCAGTCATCGGATCAAGGGCTACGAGCAGTACTTC	CASSHRIKGYEQYF
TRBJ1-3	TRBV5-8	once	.	TGTGCCAGCACCCGGGGGGGCGCTGGAAACACCATATATTTT	CASTRGGAGNTIYF
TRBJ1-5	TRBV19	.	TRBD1	TGTGCCAGTAGGGATCCCGGGACAGGGACAATTCAGCCCCAGCATTTT	CASRDPGTGTIQPQHF
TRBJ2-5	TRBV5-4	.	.	TGTGCCAGCAGCCCAGGGGGAGGACAGTCAGGGACCCAGTACTTC	CASSPGGGQSGTQYF
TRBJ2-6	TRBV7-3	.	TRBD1	TGTGCCAGCAGCTTACCGGGACAGACTGGGGCCAACGTCCTGACTTTC	CASSLPGQTGANVLTF
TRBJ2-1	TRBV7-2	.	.	TGTGCCAGCAGCCTATTTAACAATGAGCAGTTCTTC	CASSLFNNEQFF
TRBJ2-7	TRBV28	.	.	TGTGCCAGCAGTTTAGTGGGGAGCTCCTACGAGCAGTACTTC	CASSLVGSSYEQYF
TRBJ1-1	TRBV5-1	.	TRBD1	TGCGCCAGCAAAATTCAGGGGGGGAACACTGAAGCTTTCTTT	CASKIQGGNTEAFF
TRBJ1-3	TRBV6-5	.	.	TGTGCCAGCAGATCCTCACTAGGGTCTGGAAACACCATATATTTT	CASRSSLGSGNTIYF
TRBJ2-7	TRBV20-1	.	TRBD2	TGCAGTGCTAGTGAGGGACTAGCGGCCTACGAGCAGTACTTC	CSASEGLAAYEQYF
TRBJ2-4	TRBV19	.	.	TGTGCCAGTAGTCCCATGGGGGCTGTCAAAAACATTCAGTACTTC	CASSPMGAVKNIQYF
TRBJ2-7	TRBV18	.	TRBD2	TGTGCCAGCTCAACCCGACTAGCGGGACCTGACTCCTACGAGCAGTACTTC	CASSTRLAGPDSYEQYF
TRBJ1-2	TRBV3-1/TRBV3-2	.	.	TGTGCCAGCAGCCAAGGACAGATTAGTAACTATGGCTACACCTTC	CASSQGQISNYGYTF
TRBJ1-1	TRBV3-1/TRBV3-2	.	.	TGTGCCAGCAGCTCGGACCGGGACTTGTGGACTGAAGCTTTCTTT	CASSSDRDLWTEAFF
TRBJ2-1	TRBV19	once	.	TGTGCCAGTAGTATAGGGCCATCGGGTGAGCAGTTCTTC	CASSIGPSGEQFF
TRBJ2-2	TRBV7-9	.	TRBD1	TGTGCCAGCAGTTTCACCGGGACAGGGAACACCGGGGAGCTGTTTTTT	CASSFTGTGNTGELFF
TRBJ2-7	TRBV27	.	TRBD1	TGTGCCAGCAGTTTCGGACAGGGGGTATACGAGCAGTACTTC	CASSFGQGVYEQYF
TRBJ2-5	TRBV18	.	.	TGTGCCAGCTCACCCCAGCGGGAAGAGACCCAGTACTTC	CASSPQREETQYF
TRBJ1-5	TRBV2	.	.	TGTGCCAGCAGTGAGATCTATAGCAATCAGCCCCAGCATTTT	CASSEIYSNQPQHF
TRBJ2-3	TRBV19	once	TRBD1	TGTGCCAGTAGTCCGACCGGGACAGGAAGCACAGATACGCAGTATTTT	CASSPTGTGSTDTQYF
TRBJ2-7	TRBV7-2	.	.	TGTGCCAGTGGCTATGGGCGGGCGCACTACGAGCAGTACTTC	CASGYGRAHYEQYF
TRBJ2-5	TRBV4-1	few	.	TGCGCCAGCAGTGACTTACGAAATAGAGGAGAGACCCAGTACTTC	CASSDLRNRGETQYF
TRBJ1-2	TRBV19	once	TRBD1	TGTGCCAGTAGTCTACAAACAGGGGGCGCCTCCCCAACTTATGGCTACACCTTC	CASSLQTGGASPTYGYTF
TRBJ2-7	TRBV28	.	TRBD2	TGTGCCAGCACCGACGGGGGGGCCGGCTACGAGCAGTACTTC	CASTDGGAGYEQYF
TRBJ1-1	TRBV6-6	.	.	TGTGCCAGCAGCTCGAACCCGGGCACTGAAGCTTTCTTT	CASSSNPGTEAFF
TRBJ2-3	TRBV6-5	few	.	TGTGCCAGCAGTAAGCTCCTCGAGGGGACAGATACGCAGTATTTT	CASSKLLEGTDTQYF
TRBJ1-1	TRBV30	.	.	TGTGCCTGCTCTTATACAGGGTATGAAGCTTTCTTT	CACSYTGYEAFF
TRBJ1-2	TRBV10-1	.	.	TGCGCCAGAGCGACAGCTTACAACTATGGCTACACCTTC	CARATAYNYGYTF
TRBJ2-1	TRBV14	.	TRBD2	TGTGCCAGCAGCCAACCGGGACTAGCGGGAGTTTACAATGAGCAGTTCTTC	CASSQPGLAGVYNEQFF
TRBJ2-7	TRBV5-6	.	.	TGTGCCAGCTTCAAGAACGGGGGGCCTAACTACGAGCAGTACTTC	CASFKNGGPNYEQYF
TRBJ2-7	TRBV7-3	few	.	TGTGCCAGCAGCAAGGACAGAAACTACGAGCAGTACTTC	CASSKDRNYEQYF
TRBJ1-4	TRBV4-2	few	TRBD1	TGTGCCAGCAGCCAAGGGGCAGGGGGAGCAACTAATGAAAAACTGTTTTTT	CASSQGAGGATNEKLFF
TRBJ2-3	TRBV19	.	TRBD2	TGTGCCAGTAGTATCGCGGCTAGCGGCATCACAGATACGCAGTATTTT	CASSIAASGITDTQYF
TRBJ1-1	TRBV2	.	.	TGTGCCAGCATGACAGGGAACACTGAAGCTTTCTTT	CASMTGNTEAFF
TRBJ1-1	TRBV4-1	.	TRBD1	TGCGCCAGCAGCCAAGTCACAGGGGCCCTTGAAGCTTTCTTT	CASSQVTGALEAFF
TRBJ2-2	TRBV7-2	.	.	TGTGCCAGCAGCTTAGACAGGATATCTGAGCTGTTTTTT	CASSLDRISELFF
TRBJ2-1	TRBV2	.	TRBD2	TGTGCCAGCAACGTCCTAGCGGGGGGGAACAATGAGCAGTTCTTC	CASNVLAGGNNEQFF
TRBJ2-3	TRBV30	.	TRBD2	TGTGCCTGGAGTGTACTAGCGGGGGTGGCAGATACGCAGTATTTT	CAWSVLAGVADTQYF
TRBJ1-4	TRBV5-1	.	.	TGCGCCAGCAAAGAAGAACCATCAACTAATGAAAAACTGTTTTTT	CASKEEPSTNEKLFF
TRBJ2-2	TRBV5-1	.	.	TGCGCCAGCAGCTTGGCGGTAGATGCCGGGGAGCTGTTTTTT	CASSLAVDAGELFF
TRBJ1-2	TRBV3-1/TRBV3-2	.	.	TGTGCCAGCAGCCGGGACATTAACTATGGCTACACCTTC	CASSRDINYGYTF
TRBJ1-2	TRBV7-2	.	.	TGTGCCAGCAGCGTAGACAGTACTAACTATGGCTACACCTTC	CASSVDSTNYGYTF
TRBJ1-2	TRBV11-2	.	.	TGTGCCAGCAGCCGGAGGGGGTTGGTCTATGGCTACACCTTC	CASSRRGLVYGYTF
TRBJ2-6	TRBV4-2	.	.	TGTGCCAGCAGCCCCCGGGACACCTTCTCTGGGGCCAACGTCCTGACTTTC	CASSPRDTFSGANVLTF
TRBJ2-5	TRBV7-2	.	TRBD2	TGTGCCAGCAGCTCGCAGCTAGCGGAGGAAGAGACCCAGTACTTC	CASSSQLAEEETQYF
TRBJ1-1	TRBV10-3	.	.	TGTGCCATCAGTGCCGACACTGAAGCTTTCTTT	CAISADTEAFF
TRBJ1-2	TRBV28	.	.	TGTGCCAGCAGTTTGCAGGGCTATGGCTACACCTTC	CASSLQGYGYTF
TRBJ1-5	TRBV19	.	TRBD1	TGTGCCAGTAGTAGGACAGGGATTGACAGCAATCAGCCCCAGCATTTT	CASSRTGIDSNQPQHF
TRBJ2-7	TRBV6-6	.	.	TGTGCCAGCAACCCGGGAACCCGCTCCTACGAGCAGTACTTC	CASNPGTRSYEQYF
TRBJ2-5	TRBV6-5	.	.	TGTGCCAGCAGGGGGGGCGGAGAGACCCAGTACTTC	CASRGGGETQYF
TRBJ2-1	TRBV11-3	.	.	TGTGCCAGCAGCCCCTCGGGGGCCTACAATGAGCAGTTCTTC	CASSPSGAYNEQFF
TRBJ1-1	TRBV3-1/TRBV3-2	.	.	TGTGCCAGCAGCCAAGGTCTCGGAACTTCTGAAGCTTTCTTT	CASSQGLGTSEAFF
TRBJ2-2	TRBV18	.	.	TGTGCCAGCTCACCGGGGGGCACCGGGGAGCTGTTTTTT	CASSPGGTGELFF
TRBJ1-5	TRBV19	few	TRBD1	TGTGCCAGTAGTATTTCAGGGGGGGGCGGTCAGCCCCAGCATTTT	CASSISGGGGQPQHF
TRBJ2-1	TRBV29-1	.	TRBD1	TGCAGCGTCCAGGGGGACAGGGTTCGCGGAGCTACCTACAATGAGCAGTTCTTC	CSVQGDRVRGATYNEQFF